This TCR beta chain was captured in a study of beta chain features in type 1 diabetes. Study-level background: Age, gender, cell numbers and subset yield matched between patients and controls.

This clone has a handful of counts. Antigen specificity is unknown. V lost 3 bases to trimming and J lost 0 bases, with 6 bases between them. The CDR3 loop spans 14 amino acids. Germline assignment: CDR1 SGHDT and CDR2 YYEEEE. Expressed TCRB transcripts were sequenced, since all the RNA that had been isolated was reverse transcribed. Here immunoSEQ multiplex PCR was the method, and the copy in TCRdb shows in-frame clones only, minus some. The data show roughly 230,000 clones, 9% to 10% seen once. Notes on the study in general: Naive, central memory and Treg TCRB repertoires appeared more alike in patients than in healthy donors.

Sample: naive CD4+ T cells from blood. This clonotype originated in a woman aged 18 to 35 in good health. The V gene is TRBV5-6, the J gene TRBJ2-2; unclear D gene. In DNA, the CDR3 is TGTGCCAGCAGCTCCACACCGAACACCGGGGAGCTGTTTTTT. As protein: CASSSTPNTGELFF.